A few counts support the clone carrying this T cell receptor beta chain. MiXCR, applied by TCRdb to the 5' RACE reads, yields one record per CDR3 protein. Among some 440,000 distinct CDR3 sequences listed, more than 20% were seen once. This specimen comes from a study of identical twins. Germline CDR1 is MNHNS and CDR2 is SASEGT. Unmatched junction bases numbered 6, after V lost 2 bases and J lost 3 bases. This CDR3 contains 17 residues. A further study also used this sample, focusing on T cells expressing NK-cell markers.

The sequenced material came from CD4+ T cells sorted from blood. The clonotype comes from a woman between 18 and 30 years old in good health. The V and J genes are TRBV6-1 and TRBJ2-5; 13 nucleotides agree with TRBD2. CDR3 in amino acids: CASSEWGLAGTKETQYF. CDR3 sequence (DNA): TGTGCCAGCAGTGAATGGGGACTAGCGGGGACCAAAGAGACCCAGTACTTC.